These 17 T cell receptor beta chains were sequenced from one sample in a study of cytomegalovirus exposure and HLA in healthy donors. This table comes from immunoSEQ multiplex PCR, and its TCRdb copy is limited to in-frame clones, with some not included. The sample has some 140,000 clones, approximately 86% seen once; the top ten hold around 22%. Sequences were obtained from PBMCs. The source is a man aged 18 to 29 in good health and CMV-seropositive.

On this clone itself: An end of the junction differs from the germline gene, which may be a read error. This chain links TRBV18 with TRBJ2-7; D is perhaps TRBD1 (6 bases). This CDR3 has 15 amino acids. Germline loops: CDR1 KGHSH, CDR2 LQKENI. The CDR3 sequence is CASSPQGTGSNEQYF. CDR3 nucleotides: TGTGCCAGCTCTCCACAGGGTACAGGGTCCAACGAGCAGTACTTC.

The rearrangement links TRBV2 to TRBJ1-4; TRBD1 aligns across 7 bases. Unmatched junction bases numbered 4, after V lost 5 bases and J lost 7 bases. Germline CDR1 is SNHLY and CDR2 is FYNNEI. This CDR3 spans 13 amino acids. CDR3 in amino acids: CASSTGVAEKLFF. CDR3 DNA sequence: TGTGCCAGCAGTACAGGGGTGGCTGAAAAACTGTTTTTT.

The chain uses TRBV19 and TRBJ2-7; maybe TRBD2 (5 bases). Trimming took off 5 bases at V and 1 base at J, with 9 bases between the two ends. Germline V gene data show CDR1 as LNHDA and CDR2 as SQIVND (reference sequence). The CDR3 runs 13 residues. CDR3 in DNA: TGTGCCAGTAGTCCCCCGGGGTCCTACGAGCAGTACTTC. It specifies CASSPPGSYEQYF.

The chain couples TRBV5-4 to TRBJ1-2, with D possibly matching TRBD1 (5 bases). The ends were cut back, 5 bases at V and 4 bases at J, with 9 bases in the middle. CDR1 is SGHNT and CDR2 is YYREEE in the germline V gene (reference sequence). The CDR3 length is 12 residues. For the CDR3, the DNA is TGTGCCAGCAGGACAGAACTCTATGGCTACACCTTC. Its protein product is CASRTELYGYTF.

This rearrangement joins TRBV7-8 to TRBJ2-3, with TRBD2 identical over 8 bases. Germline values: CDR1 SGHVS, CDR2 FQNEAQ. V shed 11 bases and J 3 bases; nucleotides not matched to a gene: 10. The CDR3 covers 14 residues. The CDR3 region is CALGRVAGTDTQYF. The CDR3 region has the DNA TGTGCCTTAGGGAGAGTAGCGGGGACAGATACGCAGTATTTT.

V usage is TRBV7-3 and J usage is TRBJ2-7; TRBD2 might be the D (5 bases). CDR1 is SGHTA, CDR2 FQGTGA, per germline. Trimming shortened V by 1 base and J by 3 bases, and 10 bases separated the two germline ends. The CDR3 length is 14 residues. CDR3 protein: CASSLRWEFYEQYF. In nucleotides, the CDR3 is TGTGCCAGCAGCTTAAGGTGGGAGTTCTACGAGCAGTACTTC. The full variable domain, rest sourced from reference TRBV7-3 and TRBJ2-7, is GAGVSQTPSNKVTEKGKYVELRCDPISGHTALYWYRQSLGQGPEFLIYFQGTGAADDSGLPNDRFFAVRPEGSVSTLKIQRTERGDSAVYLCASSLRWEFYEQYFGPGTRLTVT.

This clone was observed a single time. The chain uses TRBV14 and TRBJ1-2; 9 positions agree with TRBD1. The ends lost 3 bases at V and 0 bases at J; junction bases unmatched: 2. CDR3 length: 15 residues. Germline V gene data show CDR1 as SGHDN and CDR2 as FVKESK. The CDR3 DNA reads as TGTGCCAGCAGCCAGCGACAGGGGGCTAACTATGGCTACACCTTC. Its protein product is CASSQRQGANYGYTF.

The V gene is TRBV6-6, the J gene TRBJ2-7; TRBD1 matches at 7 bases. J was trimmed by 5 bases and V by 6 bases; bases with no gene match: 7. This CDR3 is built from 13 residues. Looked up from germline, CDR1 is MNHNY and CDR2 is SVGAGI (reference sequence). The CDR3 is CASSRQGGNEQYF. CDR3 DNA sequence: TGTGCCAGCAGCCGACAGGGCGGTAACGAGCAGTACTTC.

V is TRBV7-8 and J is TRBJ2-2; 8 bases line up with TRBD2. This CDR3 is 19 amino acids long. Germline CDR1 and CDR2: SGHVS and FQNEAQ. V lost 4 bases, J lost 5 bases, and 18 bases stayed unmatched. DNA for the CDR3: TGTGCCAGCAGCTCCAATCATAGAGCGGGAGACAGGAGAACCGGGGAGCTGTTTTTT. Residues: CASSSNHRAGDRRTGELFF.

The chain has TRBV19 and TRBJ1-5; TRBD1 agrees at 7 bases. V shed 4 bases and J 4 bases; nucleotides not matched to a gene: 10. The CDR3 runs 16 residues. Per germline, CDR1 LNHDA and CDR2 SQIVND (reference sequence). CDR3 residues: CASSTIPGQINQPQHF. For the CDR3, the DNA is TGTGCCAGTAGTACGATCCCGGGACAGATAAATCAGCCCCAGCATTTT.

The chain carries TRBV7-2 and TRBJ2-7; D unresolved. The ends were cut back, 1 base at V and 1 base at J, with 8 bases in the middle. The CDR3 is made up of 14 amino acids. Per germline, CDR1 SGHTA and CDR2 FQGNSA. CDR3 residues: CASSLDASSYEQYF. In DNA, the CDR3 is TGTGCCAGCAGCTTAGATGCGTCGTCCTACGAGCAGTACTTC.

This clone was seen once. The gene calls are TRBV25-1 and TRBJ1-1; D is undetermined. The V end was cut by 1 base, the J end by 2 bases, with 8 bases between. Germline V CDR1 and CDR2: MGHDK, SYGVNS. The CDR3 has 14 amino acids. CDR3: CASSEFSSNTEAFF. CDR3 in DNA: TGTGCCAGCAGTGAATTCTCCAGTAACACTGAAGCTTTCTTT.

The V and J genes are TRBV11-3 and TRBJ2-2, with TRBD1 identical over 8 bases. The J segment lost 5 bases and the V segment lost 4 bases, leaving 3 bases of the junction unmatched. The CDR3 is 14 residues long. CDR1 and CDR2 from the germline V gene are SGHNT and YENEEA. CDR3 loop: CASSSTGATGELFF. DNA of the CDR3: TGTGCCAGCAGCTCGACAGGGGCGACCGGGGAGCTGTTTTTT.

The gene calls are TRBV27 and TRBJ1-1; 8 positions agree with TRBD1. Germline CDR1 is MNHEY and CDR2 is SMNVEV (reference sequence). V gave up 4 bases and J gave up 5 bases; unmatched junction bases: 9. This CDR3 region has 15 residues. Written as DNA, the CDR3 is TGTGCCAGCAGTTCTCCTACAGGGGGGAGGACTGAAGCTTTCTTT. Its protein product is CASSSPTGGRTEAFF.

The chain has TRBV27 and TRBJ2-7, with 7 bases aligning to TRBD1. Germline V gene data show CDR1 as MNHEY and CDR2 as SMNVEV (reference sequence). The CDR3 length is 17 residues. Trimming cost V 4 bases and J 0 bases; bases outside gene matches: 12. CDR3 coding DNA: TGTGCCAGCAGTTATAAGAAAGGGACAGCTTTCTCCTACGAGCAGTACTTC. Residues: CASSYKKGTAFSYEQYF.

The gene calls are TRBV6-5 and TRBJ1-2; D is uncertain. There are 13 residues in the CDR3. V was trimmed by 2 bases and J by 7 bases, leaving 11 bases between them. Germline V gives CDR1 MNHEY, CDR2 SVGAGI. CDR3 in DNA: TGTGCCAGCAGTTACATCGAAGGGAGTGGCTACACCTTC. It codes for CASSYIEGSGYTF.

There are a few counts of this clone. The chain couples TRBV15 to TRBJ2-3; 13 bases agree with TRBD2. The trim removed 1 base at V and 5 bases at J, leaving 6 bases unmatched. The CDR3 extends over 17 amino acids. Germline loops: CDR1 LNHNV, CDR2 YYDKDF (reference sequence). The CDR3 DNA is TGTGCCACCAGCAGAGCGAAACTAGCGGGGGGGCTAGATACGCAGTATTTT. Translating it yields CATSRAKLAGGLDTQYF. Combining the CDR3 with reference TRBV15 and TRBJ2-3 gives the whole variable domain DAMVIQNPRYQVTQFGKPVTLSCSQTLNHNVMYWYQQKSSQAPKLLFHYYDKDFNNEADTPDNFQSRRPNTSFCFLDIRSPGLGDTAMYLCATSRAKLAGGLDTQYFGPGTRLTVL.